The 12 T cell receptor beta chains below were found in one sample sequenced in a study of blood T cell repertoires in COVID-19 (dated by TCRdb to about 2020). Libraries were prepared through the immunoSEQ multiplex PCR assay. Imported from immuneACCESS, the table was reduced by TCRdb to in-frame sequences with V and J called. These copies leave out some clones; in studies compared against another copy, an unresolved V gene accounts for under half, and the cause of the remainder is not known. Present in this sample are tens of thousands of clones, roughly 78% of which were seen just once. The ten largest clonotypes hold about 7% of the sample. Sequenced input: peripheral blood. The receptors were gathered from a man over 45 with active or convalescent COVID-19.

The V call is TRBV12-3 or TRBV12-4, the J call TRBJ2-5; the D is unclear. The CDR3 sequence is 11 residues long. V lost 6 bases to trimming and J lost 7 bases, with 9 bases between them. CDR3 coding DNA: TGTGCCAGCAGGACTTTCGGGACCCAGTACTTC. Protein sequence: CASRTFGTQYF.

The gene calls are TRBV29-1 and TRBJ2-1; weak D call: TRBD2 (5 bases). The germline V gene encodes CDR1 SQVTM and CDR2 ANQGSEA. With 4 bases removed from V and 5 bases from J, the gap between germline ends came to 9 bases. The CDR3 extends over 12 amino acids. Here the CDR3 DNA reads TGCAGCGTTGGTCGGGGTGACAATGAGCAGTTCTTC. Amino acids: CSVGRGDNEQFF.

The chain joins TRBV5-6 to TRBJ2-7, with D possibly TRBD1 on 6 matching bases. V lost 0 bases, J lost 6 bases, and 7 bases lay in between. The CDR3 covers 12 residues. CDR1 is SGHDT and CDR2 is YYEEEE in the germline V gene. CDR3 in amino acids: CASSLGQAEQYV. In DNA form, the CDR3 reads TGTGCCAGCAGCTTGGGACAGGCCGAGCAGTACGTC.

The chain recombines TRBV5-6 with TRBJ2-3; D perhaps matches TRBD2 (6 bases). V was trimmed by 0 bases and J by 1 base, leaving 9 bases between them. The CDR3 contains 15 residues. The V gene's germline CDR1 is SGHDT and CDR2 YYEEEE. The DNA of the CDR3 is TGTGCCAGCAGCTTGGTACGCGGGGGCACAGATACGCAGTATTTT. Translating gives CASSLVRGGTDTQYF.

This clone was counted a single time. This chain links TRBV5-4 with TRBJ1-1; a possible D gene is TRBD1 (6 bases). Germline V gene data show CDR1 as SGHNT and CDR2 as YYREEE (reference sequence). This CDR3 contains 13 residues. Trimming shortened V by 3 bases and J by 4 bases, and 10 bases separated the two germline ends. Here the CDR3 reads CASSSPGVTEAFF. CDR3 bases: TGTGCCAGCAGCTCCCCAGGGGTCACTGAAGCTTTCTTT.

The chain recombines TRBV21-1 with TRBJ2-3; the D call in the table, TRBD1, was not verified against the DNA. TRBV21-1 is given as a pseudogene. The CDR3 is 17 amino acids. In DNA, the CDR3 is TGTGCCAGCAGCAAAAATAAGTGTGAAGGGGGCGCGGATACGCAGTATTTT. It yields the protein CASSKNKCEGGADTQYF.

In this sample, this clone turned up a few times. The J gene is TRBJ1-6, the V gene TRBV15, with 7 positions matching TRBD1. The germline gives CDR1 LNHNV, CDR2 YYDKDF (reference sequence). The CDR3 consists of 17 residues. V trimming: 1 base; J trimming: 0 bases; junction bases outside the gene matches: 3. CDR3: CATSRGDSDSYNSPLHF. The CDR3 nucleotides are TGTGCCACCAGCAGAGGGGACAGTGACTCCTATAATTCACCCCTCCACTTT.

J is TRBJ2-7 and V is TRBV7-2, with D tentatively TRBD2 (5 bases). Trimming stripped 0 bases from V and 5 bases from J, with 11 bases between. Germline-derived CDR1 and CDR2 are SGHTA and FQGNSA. The CDR3 is 14 amino acids. The CDR3 protein is CASSLAPSTDEQYF. The CDR3 DNA reads as TGTGCCAGCAGCTTAGCCCCTAGCACCGACGAGCAGTACTTC.

The chain recombines TRBV25-1 with TRBJ1-1, with TRBD1 as a possible D gene (6 bases). V was clipped by 6 bases and J by 6 bases, with 20 bases between them. The germline gives CDR1 MGHDK, CDR2 SYGVNS. The CDR3 totals 15 residues. The CDR3 sequence is CASSPTGHGTAEAFF. The DNA of the CDR3 is TGTGCCAGCAGCCCCACGGGACACGGAACCGCTGAAGCTTTCTTT.

The chain joins TRBV15 to TRBJ1-5, with TRBD1 as a possible D gene (5 bases). In germline, CDR1 is LNHNV, CDR2 YYDKDF (reference sequence). Trimming took off 0 bases at V and 7 bases at J, with 16 bases between the two ends. The CDR3 has 16 residues. The CDR3 DNA reads as TGTGCCACCAGCAGAGATAGAAGTCAGGGAAAACAGCCCCAGCATTTT. As protein: CATSRDRSQGKQPQHF.

The rearrangement joins TRBV5-1 to TRBJ1-1, with a possible D match to TRBD1 (5 bases). Trimming cost V 3 bases and J 0 bases, with 6 bases left between them. The CDR3 is made up of 13 amino acids. The germline V gene has CDR1 SGHRS and CDR2 YFSETQ. In nucleotides, the CDR3 is TGCGCCAGCAGCTCGACAGTGAACACTGAAGCTTTCTTT. This translates into CASSSTVNTEAFF.

The chain couples TRBV6-6 to TRBJ1-2, with 8 bases matching TRBD1. The V gene end was trimmed by 5 bases and the J gene end by 4 bases; junction bases not matched to a gene: 3. The CDR3 extends over 13 amino acids. Per germline, CDR1 MNHNY and CDR2 SVGAGI (reference sequence). The CDR3 here is CASSKGQGYGYTF. The CDR3 DNA reads TGTGCCAGCAGTAAAGGACAGGGCTATGGCTACACCTTC.